The subject of this entry is one T cell receptor (beta chain). CD8 cells regarded as naive lacked CD45RO, were positively chosen for CCR7, and omitted terminally differentiated effector memory CD45RA+ cells. The entry originates in a study of shared clonotypes between healthy human individuals. Clones were read by immunoSEQ multiplex PCR, and TCRdb kept only the in-frame ones, dropping some. The sample gives millions of clones, approximately 94% of which show up once; 0.9% to 1.3% is in the top ten. This CDR3 is built from 16 residues. With V trimmed by 4 bases and J by 3 bases, 10 bases remained unmatched.

This clonotype originated in a man younger than 35 in good health. The sequenced material came from naive CD8+ T cells sorted from blood. The V and J genes are TRBV5-7 and TRBJ2-5; 9 bases match TRBD1. TRBV5-7 falls under the ORF class, with uncertain function. The CDR3 sequence is CASSHPGQGWEETQYF. CDR3 sequence (DNA): TGTGCCAGCAGCCATCCCGGACAGGGGTGGGAAGAGACCCAGTACTTC.